Presented here are 18 T cell receptor beta chains from one specimen sequenced in a study of shared clonotypes between healthy human individuals. The method was immunoSEQ multiplex PCR; TCRdb's version includes in-frame clones alone and lacks a portion of them. The repertoire consists of some 2.1 million clones, with about 95% occurring once and the leading ten covering 0.1% to 0.15%. Sequenced sample: naive CD4+ T cells sorted from blood. Subset defined: CD45RA+ positively selected. Source of these receptors: a man aged 18-30 years in good health.

V usage is TRBV6-1 and J usage is TRBJ1-5; 9 bases agree with TRBD1. J gave up 3 bases and V 4 bases, and 4 bases lay outside the gene matches. The CDR3 extends over 15 amino acids. Germline loops: CDR1 MNHNS, CDR2 SASEGT. The CDR3 DNA is TGTGCCAGCAGTGGCGGGGACAGGGCCAATCAGCCCCAGCATTTT. Translation gives CASSGGDRANQPQHF.

The chain uses TRBV11-3 and TRBJ2-1; D gene ambiguous. With 5 bases removed from V and 5 bases from J, the gap between germline ends came to 7 bases. This CDR3 is 12 amino acids long. Looked up from germline, CDR1 is SGHNT and CDR2 is YENEEA. CDR3 protein: CASSPEDNEQFF. CDR3 DNA: TGTGCCAGCAGCCCTGAAGACAATGAGCAGTTCTTC.

The chain is built from TRBV6-6 and TRBJ1-1; D not resolved. Trimming removed 0 bases from V and 3 bases from J, with 2 bases in between. This CDR3 has 12 residues. Per the germline V gene, CDR1 is MNHNY and CDR2 is SVGAGI (reference sequence). The CDR3, as DNA: TGTGCCAGCAGTTACTCTCACACTGAAGCTTTCTTT. Its translation is CASSYSHTEAFF.

A single count supports this clone. J is TRBJ2-5 and V is TRBV18; D is perhaps TRBD1 (6 bases). CDR1 KGHSH and CDR2 LQKENI come from the germline V gene. The V end lost 2 bases, the J end lost 5 bases, and 12 bases lay between the germline ends. The CDR3 is 14 residues long. The CDR3 DNA is TGTGCCAGCTCACCAAGACAGGTGGGGGAGACCCAGTACTTC. Translated, it gives CASSPRQVGETQYF.

This chain links TRBV5-1 with TRBJ1-6; 8 bases match TRBD1. The J segment lost 10 bases and the V segment lost 3 bases, leaving 12 bases of the junction unmatched. Germline V gene sequence: CDR1 SGHRS, CDR2 YFSETQ. CDR3 length equals 16 residues. The CDR3, as DNA: TGCGCCAGCAGCTCTTCATCTACAGGGGGTCTATCACCCCTCCACTTT. This sequence encodes CASSSSSTGGLSPLHF.

This chain connects TRBV2 to TRBJ1-1; TRBD1 matches at 7 bases. J was trimmed by 4 bases and V by 6 bases; bases with no gene match: 5. Germline CDR1 SNHLY, CDR2 FYNNEI. The CDR3 consists of 13 residues. The CDR3 coding sequence is TGTGCCAGCAGCGGGACAGTTGCCACTGAAGCTTTCTTT. Encoded protein: CASSGTVATEAFF.

A single count supports this clone. The rearrangement uses TRBV10-1 and TRBJ2-5, with 10 bases that match TRBD1. Germline values: CDR1 WNHNN, CDR2 SYGVQD (reference sequence). The V segment lost 6 bases and the J segment 4 bases; nucleotides outside the gene matches: 2. This CDR3 is built from 13 residues. In DNA form, the CDR3 reads TGCGCCAGCAGCTGGACAGGGGGAGAGACCCAGTACTTC. Residues: CASSWTGGETQYF.

The J gene is TRBJ1-2, the V gene TRBV6-5; no firm D call. Germline V gene sequence: CDR1 MNHEY, CDR2 SVGAGI. The V and J ends lost 2 bases and 8 bases respectively, with 15 bases between them. The CDR3 sequence is 14 residues long. The CDR3 region has the DNA TGTGCCAGCAGTTACGACCGGGCCGGCCGGGGCTACACCTTC. It translates to CASSYDRAGRGYTF.

This sequence joins TRBV28 and TRBJ1-1; TRBD1 matches 9 bases. Germline values: CDR1 MDHEN, CDR2 SYDVKM. V was pared by 6 bases and J by 1 base, with 6 bases of the junction left unmatched. The CDR3 length is 15 residues. CDR3 DNA: TGTGCCAGCAGGGACAGGGGCCTCGGGAACACTGAAGCTTTCTTT. Its protein product is CASRDRGLGNTEAFF.

This rearrangement joins TRBV10-3 to TRBJ2-3; D may be TRBD1 (6 bases). The germline V and J ends were trimmed by 5 bases and 6 bases, with 12 bases remaining between them. Germline V lookup: CDR1 ENHRY, CDR2 SYGVKD. This CDR3 comprises 13 residues. The CDR3 DNA follows: TGTGCCATCAGTACAGGGTTCCCCGATACGCAGTATTTT. This codes for CAISTGFPDTQYF.

The chain uses TRBV10-3 and TRBJ2-1; possibly TRBD1 for D (6 bases). The germline V gene has CDR1 ENHRY and CDR2 SYGVKD. V was trimmed by 10 bases and J by 9 bases, leaving 16 bases between them. This CDR3 comprises 12 residues. In DNA form, the CDR3 reads TGTGCCAACGCCGGGACACCGGGTGAGCAGTTCTTC. The encoded protein is CANAGTPGEQFF.

This chain joins TRBV30 and TRBJ2-7, with 7 nucleotides matching TRBD2. Germline V CDR1 and CDR2: GTSNPN, SVGIG (reference sequence). Germline trimming cut 0 bases from V and 2 bases from J; bases unmatched to any gene: 4. The CDR3 has 14 amino acids. As DNA, the CDR3 is TGTGCCTGGAGTGTACCGGGGAGGGCCTACGAGCAGTACTTC. Its translation: CAWSVPGRAYEQYF.

V gene TRBV27 combines with J gene TRBJ2-7; 9 bases line up with TRBD2. J lost 1 base, V lost 1 base, and 5 bases had no gene match. The germline CDR1 and CDR2 sequences are MNHEY and SMNVEV (reference sequence). The CDR3 sequence is 16 residues long. The CDR3 nucleotides are TGTGCCAGCAGTTTATTGCGGGAGGGCCGGTCCTACGAGCAGTACTTC. Residues: CASSLLREGRSYEQYF.

V gene TRBV5-1 combines with J gene TRBJ2-3, with D possibly matching TRBD1 (6 bases). This CDR3 region has 15 residues. Trimming stripped 0 bases from V and 1 base from J, with 9 bases between. Per germline, CDR1 SGHRS and CDR2 YFSETQ. CDR3 region: CASSLAQGRTDTQYF. As DNA, the CDR3 is TGCGCCAGCAGCTTGGCTCAGGGGCGCACAGATACGCAGTATTTT.

V usage is TRBV5-1 and J usage is TRBJ2-1; TRBD1 matches at 7 bases. V dropped 3 bases and J dropped 5; count of bases not matched to a gene: 11. CDR3 length equals 16 residues. Germline V gene data show CDR1 as SGHRS and CDR2 as YFSETQ. The CDR3 DNA is TGCGCCAGCAGCTCTTGGGATGGACAGGTGAACAATGAGCAGTTCTTC. Amino acids: CASSSWDGQVNNEQFF.

The rearrangement links TRBV6-6 to TRBJ2-2; 9 bases fit TRBD1. J lost 2 bases, V lost 6 bases, and 4 bases had no gene match. The V gene's germline CDR1 is MNHNY and CDR2 SVGAGI (reference sequence). The CDR3 consists of 15 residues. CDR3 coding DNA: TGTGCCAGCAGACGGACAGGGGACAACACCGGGGAGCTGTTTTTT. Amino acids: CASRRTGDNTGELFF.

J is TRBJ1-1 and V is TRBV7-2, with a weak D call TRBD1 (6 bases). V lost 4 bases and J lost 10, with 16 bases in between. This CDR3 spans 13 amino acids. Germline loops: CDR1 SGHTA, CDR2 FQGNSA. CDR3 sequence reads: CASSSGQRGSAFF. DNA of the CDR3: TGTGCCAGCAGCTCGGGACAAAGAGGGTCAGCTTTCTTT.

Comments on this clone: One end of the junction varies from germline; a read error may be responsible. The chain uses TRBV7-7 and TRBJ2-3, with 7 bases aligning to TRBD2. Germline V gene lookup returns CDR1 SSHAT and CDR2 FNYEAQ (reference sequence). The CDR3 covers 18 residues. The CDR3 nucleotides read TGTGCTAGCAGCCTCATCCGATTACAGCGGGGCCGAACAGATACGCAGTATTTT. Residues: CASSLIRLQRGRTDTQYF.